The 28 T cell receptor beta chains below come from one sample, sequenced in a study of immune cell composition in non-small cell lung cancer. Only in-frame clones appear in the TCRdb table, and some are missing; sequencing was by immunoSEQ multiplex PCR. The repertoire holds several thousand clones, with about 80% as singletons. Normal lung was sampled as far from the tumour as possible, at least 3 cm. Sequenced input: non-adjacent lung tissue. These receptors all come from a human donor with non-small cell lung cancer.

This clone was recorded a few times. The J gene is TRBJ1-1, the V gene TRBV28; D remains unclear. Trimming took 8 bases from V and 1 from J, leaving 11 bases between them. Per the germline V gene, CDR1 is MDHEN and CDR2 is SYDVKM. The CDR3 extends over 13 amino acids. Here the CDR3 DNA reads TGTGCCAGCCTACTCAACTGGAACACTGAAGCTTTCTTT. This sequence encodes CASLLNWNTEAFF.

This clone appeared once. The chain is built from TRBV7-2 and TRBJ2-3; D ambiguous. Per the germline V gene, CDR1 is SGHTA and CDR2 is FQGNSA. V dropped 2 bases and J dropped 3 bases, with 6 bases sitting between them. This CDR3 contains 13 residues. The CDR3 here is CASSLQKTDTQYF. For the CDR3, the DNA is TGTGCCAGCAGCTTACAGAAGACAGATACGCAGTATTTT.

The CDR3 DNA reads as TGTGCCAGCAGGCCTGGGCTTCCGGGACAGTCCTACGAGCAGTACTTC. This sequence encodes CASRPGLPGQSYEQYF. This chain uses TRBV7-2 with TRBJ2-7; 7 nucleotides match TRBD1. V lost 6 bases to trimming and J lost 1 base; unmatched junction nucleotides: 12. The length of the CDR3 is 16 residues. Germline CDR1 reads SGHTA; CDR2 reads FQGNSA.

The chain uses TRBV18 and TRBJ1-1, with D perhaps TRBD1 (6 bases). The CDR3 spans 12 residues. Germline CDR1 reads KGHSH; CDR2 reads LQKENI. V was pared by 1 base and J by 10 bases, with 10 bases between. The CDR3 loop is CASSPRPGAAFF. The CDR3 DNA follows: TGTGCCAGCTCACCACGGCCAGGGGCAGCTTTCTTT.

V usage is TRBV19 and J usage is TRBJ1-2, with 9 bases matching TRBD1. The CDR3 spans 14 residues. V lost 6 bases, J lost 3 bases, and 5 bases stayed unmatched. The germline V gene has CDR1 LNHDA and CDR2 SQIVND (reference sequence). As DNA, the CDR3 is TGTGCCAGTAGAGAACAGGGGGCCTACTATGGCTACACCTTC. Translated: CASREQGAYYGYTF.

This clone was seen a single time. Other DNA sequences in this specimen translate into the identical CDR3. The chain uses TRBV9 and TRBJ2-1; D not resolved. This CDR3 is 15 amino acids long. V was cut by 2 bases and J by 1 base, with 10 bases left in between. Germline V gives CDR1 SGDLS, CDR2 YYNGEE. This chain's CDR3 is CASSVSGISYNEQFF. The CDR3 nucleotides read TGTGCCAGCAGCGTTAGTGGGATATCCTACAATGAGCAGTTCTTC.

In DNA, the CDR3 is TGTGCTAGTGGCAGGGGGACAGATCAAGAGACCCAGTACTTC. This sequence encodes CASGRGTDQETQYF. This sequence joins TRBV12-5 and TRBJ2-5; TRBD1 aligns across 7 bases. Germline values: CDR1 LGHNT, CDR2 FRNRAP. Losses at the gene ends were 6 bases for V and 2 bases for J; bases not matched to a gene: 6. The CDR3 contains 14 residues.

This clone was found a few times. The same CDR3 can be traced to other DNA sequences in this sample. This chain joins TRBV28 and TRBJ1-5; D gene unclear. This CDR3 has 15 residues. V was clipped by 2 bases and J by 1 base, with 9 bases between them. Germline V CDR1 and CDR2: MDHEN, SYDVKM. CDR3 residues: CASSLLDGSNQPQHF. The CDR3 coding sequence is TGTGCCAGCAGTTTACTTGATGGGAGCAATCAGCCCCAGCATTTT.

In DNA, the CDR3 is TGTGCCAGTAGTCCCTGGGACAGAAGGGGGGTAGCCAAAAACATTCAGTACTTC. Amino acids: CASSPWDRRGVAKNIQYF. The V call is TRBV19, the J call TRBJ2-4, with D possibly being TRBD1 (7 bases). V was shortened by 5 bases and J by 0 bases, with 20 bases between the two germline ends. Per the germline V gene, CDR1 is LNHDA and CDR2 is SQIVND (reference sequence). CDR3 length: 18 residues.

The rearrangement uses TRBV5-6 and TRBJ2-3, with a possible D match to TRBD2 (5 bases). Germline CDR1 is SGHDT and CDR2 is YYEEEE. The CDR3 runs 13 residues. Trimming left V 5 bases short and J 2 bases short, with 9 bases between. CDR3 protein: CASSKDFTDTQYF. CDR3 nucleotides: TGTGCCAGCAGTAAGGACTTCACAGATACGCAGTATTTT. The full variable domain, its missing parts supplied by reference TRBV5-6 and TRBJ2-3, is DAGVTQSPTHLIKTRGQQVTLRCSPKSGHDTVSWYQQALGQGPQFIFQYYEEEERQRGNFPDRFSGHQFPNYSSELNVNALLLGDSALYLCASSKDFTDTQYFGPGTRLTVL.

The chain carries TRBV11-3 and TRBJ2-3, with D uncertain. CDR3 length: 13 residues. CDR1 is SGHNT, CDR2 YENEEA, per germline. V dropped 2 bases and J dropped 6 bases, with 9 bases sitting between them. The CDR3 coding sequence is TGTGCCAGCAGCTTATCCCCCGGGGATACGCAGTATTTT. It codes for CASSLSPGDTQYF.

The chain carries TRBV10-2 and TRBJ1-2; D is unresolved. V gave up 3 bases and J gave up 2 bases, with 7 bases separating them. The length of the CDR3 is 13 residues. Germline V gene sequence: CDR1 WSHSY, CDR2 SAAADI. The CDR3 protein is CASSEPGNYGYTF. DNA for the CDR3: TGCGCCAGCAGTGAACCGGGCAACTATGGCTACACCTTC.

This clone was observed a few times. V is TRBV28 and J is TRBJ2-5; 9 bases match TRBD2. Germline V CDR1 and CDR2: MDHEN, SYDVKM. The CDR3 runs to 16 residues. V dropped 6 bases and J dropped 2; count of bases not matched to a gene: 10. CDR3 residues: CASRTRLAADQETQYF. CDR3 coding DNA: TGTGCCAGCAGAACCCGACTAGCGGCAGATCAAGAGACCCAGTACTTC. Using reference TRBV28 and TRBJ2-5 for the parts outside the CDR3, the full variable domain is DVKVTQSSRYLVKRTGEKVFLECVQDMDHENMFWYRQDPGLGLRLIYFSYDVKMKEKGDIPEGYSVSREKKERFSLILESASTNQTSMYLCASRTRLAADQETQYFGPGTRLLVL.

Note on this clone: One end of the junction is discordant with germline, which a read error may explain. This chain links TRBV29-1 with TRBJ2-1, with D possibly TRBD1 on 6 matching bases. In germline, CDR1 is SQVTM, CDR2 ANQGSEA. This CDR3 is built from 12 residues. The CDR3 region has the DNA TGCAGCGATGAAGGGGGAAACAATGAGCAGTTCTTC. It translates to CSDEGGNNEQFF.

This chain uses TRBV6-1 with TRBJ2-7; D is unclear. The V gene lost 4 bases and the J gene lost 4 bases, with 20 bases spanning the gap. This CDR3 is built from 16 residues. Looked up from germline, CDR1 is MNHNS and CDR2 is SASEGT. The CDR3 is CASSGPPGGIFYEQYF. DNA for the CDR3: TGTGCCAGCAGTGGGCCCCCCGGTGGGATTTTTTACGAGCAGTACTTC.

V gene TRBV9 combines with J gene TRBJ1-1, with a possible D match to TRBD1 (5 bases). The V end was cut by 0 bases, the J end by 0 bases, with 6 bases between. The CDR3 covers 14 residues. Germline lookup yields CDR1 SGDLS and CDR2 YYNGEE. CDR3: CASSVGQMNTEAFF. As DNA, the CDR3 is TGTGCCAGCAGCGTAGGACAGATGAACACTGAAGCTTTCTTT.

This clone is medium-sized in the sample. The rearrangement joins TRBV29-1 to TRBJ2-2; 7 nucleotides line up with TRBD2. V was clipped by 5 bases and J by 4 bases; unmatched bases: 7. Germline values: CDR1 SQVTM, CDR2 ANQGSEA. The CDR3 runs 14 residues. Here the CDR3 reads CSVRPGGGTGELFF. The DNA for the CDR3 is TGCAGCGTTCGTCCTGGCGGGGGCACCGGGGAGCTGTTTTTT.

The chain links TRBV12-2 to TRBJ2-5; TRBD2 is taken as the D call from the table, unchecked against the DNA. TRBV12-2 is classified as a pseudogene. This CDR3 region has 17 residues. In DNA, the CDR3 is TGTGCAAGTCGCTCAGGTGCAGCGGGGAGAGACCAAGAGACCCAGTACTTC. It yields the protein CASRSGAAGRDQETQYF.

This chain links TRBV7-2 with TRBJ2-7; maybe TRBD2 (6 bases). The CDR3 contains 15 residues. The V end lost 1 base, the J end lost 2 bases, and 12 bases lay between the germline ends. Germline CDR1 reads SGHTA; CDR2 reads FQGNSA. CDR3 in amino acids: CASSLEGGKPYEQYF. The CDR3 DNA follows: TGTGCCAGCAGCTTAGAAGGAGGGAAACCCTACGAGCAGTACTTC.

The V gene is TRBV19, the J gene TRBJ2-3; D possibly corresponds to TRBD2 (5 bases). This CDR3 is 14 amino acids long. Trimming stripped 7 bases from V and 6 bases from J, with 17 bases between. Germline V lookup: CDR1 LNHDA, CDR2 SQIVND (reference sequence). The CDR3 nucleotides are TGTGCCAGTACCCCAGGCGACTATTCTGATACGCAGTATTTT. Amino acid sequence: CASTPGDYSDTQYF.

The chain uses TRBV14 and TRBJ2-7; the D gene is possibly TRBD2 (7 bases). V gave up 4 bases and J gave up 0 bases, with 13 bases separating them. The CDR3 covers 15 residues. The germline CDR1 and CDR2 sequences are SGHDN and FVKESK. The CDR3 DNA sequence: TGTGCCAGCAGCCGAGGAGGGGGGGGCTCCTACGAGCAGTACTTC. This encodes CASSRGGGGSYEQYF.

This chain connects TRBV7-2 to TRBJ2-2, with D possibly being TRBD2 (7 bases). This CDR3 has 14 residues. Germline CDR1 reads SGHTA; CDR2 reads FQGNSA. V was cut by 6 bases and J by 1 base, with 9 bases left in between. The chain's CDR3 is CASRAGQNTGELFF. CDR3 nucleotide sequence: TGTGCCAGCAGAGCGGGACAGAACACCGGGGAGCTGTTTTTT.

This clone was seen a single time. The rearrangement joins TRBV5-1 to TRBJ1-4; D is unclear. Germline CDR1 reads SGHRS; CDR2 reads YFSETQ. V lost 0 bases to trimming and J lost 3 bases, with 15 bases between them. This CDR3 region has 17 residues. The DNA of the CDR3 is TGCGCCAGCAGCTTGGAGTCTGGTGCCGGACCTAATGAAAAACTGTTTTTT. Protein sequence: CASSLESGAGPNEKLFF. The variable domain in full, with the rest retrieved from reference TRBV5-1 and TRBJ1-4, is KAGVTQTPRYLIKTRGQQVTLSCSPISGHRSVSWYQQTPGQGLQFLFEYFSETQRNKGNFPGRFSGRQFSNSRSEMNVSTLELGDSALYLCASSLESGAGPNEKLFFGSGTQLSVL.

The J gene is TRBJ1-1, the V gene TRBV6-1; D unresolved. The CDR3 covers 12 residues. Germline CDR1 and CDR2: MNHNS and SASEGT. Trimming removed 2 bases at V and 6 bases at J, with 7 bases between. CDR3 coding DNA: TGTGCCAGCAGTGAAACGAGGGCTGAAGCTTTCTTT. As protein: CASSETRAEAFF.

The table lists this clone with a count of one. CDR3 sequence reads: CASSFDRGTDTQYF. The CDR3 DNA reads as TGTGCCAGCAGCTTTGACAGGGGCACAGATACGCAGTATTTT. The chain is built from TRBV7-9 and TRBJ2-3, with 7 bases identical to TRBD1. This CDR3 spans 14 amino acids. The trim removed 3 bases at V and 1 base at J, leaving 1 base unmatched. Germline V gene lookup returns CDR1 SEHNR and CDR2 FQNEAQ (reference sequence).

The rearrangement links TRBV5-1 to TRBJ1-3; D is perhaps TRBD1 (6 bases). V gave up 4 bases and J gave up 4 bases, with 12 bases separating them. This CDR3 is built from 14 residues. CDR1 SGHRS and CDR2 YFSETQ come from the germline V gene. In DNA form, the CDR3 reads TGCGCCAGCAGCCTGGGGACATCGGGAAACACCATATATTTT. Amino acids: CASSLGTSGNTIYF.

DNA for the CDR3: TGCGCCAGCAGCCAAGAGGCAGGGCACCTAACGGAATCCTACAATGAGCAGTTCTTC. It yields the protein CASSQEAGHLTESYNEQFF. The rearrangement links TRBV4-1 to TRBJ2-1; tentative D call: TRBD1 (5 bases). The CDR3 contains 19 residues. Germline CDR1 reads MGHRA; CDR2 reads YSYEKL. Trimming took 0 bases from V and 1 from J, leaving 19 bases between them.

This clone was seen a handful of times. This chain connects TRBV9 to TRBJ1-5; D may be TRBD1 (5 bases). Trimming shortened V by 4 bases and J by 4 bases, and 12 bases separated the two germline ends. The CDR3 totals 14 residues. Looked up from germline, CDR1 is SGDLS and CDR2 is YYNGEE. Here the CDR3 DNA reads TGTGCCAGCAGCCAGGGAATGGGTAATCAGCCCCAGCATTTT. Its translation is CASSQGMGNQPQHF.